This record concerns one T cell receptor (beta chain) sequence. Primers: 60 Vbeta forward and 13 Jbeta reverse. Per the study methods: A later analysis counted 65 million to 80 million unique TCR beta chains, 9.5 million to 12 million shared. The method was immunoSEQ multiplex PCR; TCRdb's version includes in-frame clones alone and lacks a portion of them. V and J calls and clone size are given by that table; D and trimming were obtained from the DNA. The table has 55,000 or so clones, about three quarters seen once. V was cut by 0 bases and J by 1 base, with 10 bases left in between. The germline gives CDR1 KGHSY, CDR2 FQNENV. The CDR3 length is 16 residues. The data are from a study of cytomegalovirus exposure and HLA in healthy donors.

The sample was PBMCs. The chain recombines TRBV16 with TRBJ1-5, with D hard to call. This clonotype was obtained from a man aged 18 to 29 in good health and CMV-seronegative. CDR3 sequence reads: CASSQSGRISNQPQHF. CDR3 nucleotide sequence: TGTGCCAGCAGCCAATCGGGCAGGATAAGCAATCAGCCCCAGCATTTT. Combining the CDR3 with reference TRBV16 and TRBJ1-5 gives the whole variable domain GEEVAQTPKHLVRGEGQKAKLYCAPIKGHSYVFWYQQVLKNEFKFLISFQNENVFDETGMPKERFSAKCLPNSPCSLEIQATKLEDSAVYFCASSQSGRISNQPQHFGDGTRLSIL.